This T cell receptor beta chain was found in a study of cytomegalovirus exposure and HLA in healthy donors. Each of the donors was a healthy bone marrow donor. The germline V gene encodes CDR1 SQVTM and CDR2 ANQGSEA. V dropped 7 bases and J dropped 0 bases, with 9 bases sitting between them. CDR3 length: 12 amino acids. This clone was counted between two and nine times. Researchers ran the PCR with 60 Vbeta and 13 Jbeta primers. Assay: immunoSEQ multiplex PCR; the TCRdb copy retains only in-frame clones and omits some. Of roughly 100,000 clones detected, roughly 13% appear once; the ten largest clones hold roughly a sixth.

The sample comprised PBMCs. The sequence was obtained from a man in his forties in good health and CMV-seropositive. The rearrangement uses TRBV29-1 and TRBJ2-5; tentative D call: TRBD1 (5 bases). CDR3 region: CSGTGNQETQYF. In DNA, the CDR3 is TGCAGCGGAACAGGCAACCAAGAGACCCAGTACTTC.